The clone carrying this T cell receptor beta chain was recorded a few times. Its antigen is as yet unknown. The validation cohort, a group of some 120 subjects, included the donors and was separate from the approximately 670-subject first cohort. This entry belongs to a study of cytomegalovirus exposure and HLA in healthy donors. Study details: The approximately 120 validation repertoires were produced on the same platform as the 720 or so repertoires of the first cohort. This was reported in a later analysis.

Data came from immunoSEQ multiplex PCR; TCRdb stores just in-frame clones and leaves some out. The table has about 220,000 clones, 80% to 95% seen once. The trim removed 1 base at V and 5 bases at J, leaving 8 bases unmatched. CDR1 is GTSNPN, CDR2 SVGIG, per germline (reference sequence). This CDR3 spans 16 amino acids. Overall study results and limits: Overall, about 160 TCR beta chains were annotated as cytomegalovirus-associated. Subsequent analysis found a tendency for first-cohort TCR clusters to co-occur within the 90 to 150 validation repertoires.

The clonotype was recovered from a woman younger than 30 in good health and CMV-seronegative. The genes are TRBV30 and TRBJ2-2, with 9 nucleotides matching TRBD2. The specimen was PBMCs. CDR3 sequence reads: CAWSAVAGVGTGELFF. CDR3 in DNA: TGTGCCTGGAGTGCCGTAGCGGGAGTAGGTACCGGGGAGCTGTTTTTT.